This entry lists 27 T cell receptor beta chains sequenced from one sample in a study of blood T cell repertoires in COVID-19. Sequenced by immunoSEQ multiplex PCR; TCRdb stores in-frame clones only, minus some. Of about 310,000 clones in the sample, 90% were seen once. Material: PBMCs or T cells enriched from blood (not recorded which). These receptors originate from a woman aged 18-29 years with acute COVID-19.

The chain combines TRBV28 with TRBJ2-7; 9 bases line up with TRBD1. The CDR3 totals 14 residues. Looked up from germline, CDR1 is MDHEN and CDR2 is SYDVKM. Unmatched junction bases numbered 5, after V lost 8 bases and J lost 0 bases. The CDR3 DNA sequence: TGTGCCAGCGGGCGGACAGGGGTCTCCTACGAGCAGTACTTC. It codes for CASGRTGVSYEQYF. Together with reference TRBV28 and TRBJ2-7, the CDR3 gives the full variable domain: DVKVTQSSRYLVKRTGEKVFLECVQDMDHENMFWYRQDPGLGLRLIYFSYDVKMKEKGDIPEGYSVSREKKERFSLILESASTNQTSMYLCASGRTGVSYEQYFGPGTRLTVT.

This sequence joins TRBV5-1 and TRBJ2-7; 14 bases line up with TRBD2. From germline, CDR1 is SGHRS and CDR2 YFSETQ. V shed 4 bases, J shed 7 bases, and the junction held 19 bases outside the gene matches. The CDR3 has 19 amino acids. Here the CDR3 DNA reads TGCGCCAGCAGCCCCCAGGGGTATCAGGGACTAGCGGGAGCTAGAGAGCAGTACTTC. This codes for CASSPQGYQGLAGAREQYF.

The CDR3 sequence is CATSAQGGYGYTF. The DNA for the CDR3 is TGTGCCACCAGTGCACAGGGGGGCTATGGCTACACCTTC. The J gene is TRBJ1-2, the V gene TRBV24-1, with 8 bases matching TRBD1. The CDR3 runs to 13 residues. Germline trimming cut 5 bases from V and 4 bases from J; bases unmatched to any gene: 2. Per germline, CDR1 KGHDR and CDR2 SFDVKD.

The chain recombines TRBV28 with TRBJ2-1; no definite D call. From germline, CDR1 is MDHEN and CDR2 SYDVKM. The V and J ends lost 7 bases and 0 bases respectively, with 10 bases between them. This CDR3 spans 14 amino acids. The CDR3 bases are TGTGCCAGCAAAGACTCAAGCTCCTACAATGAGCAGTTCTTC. It specifies CASKDSSSYNEQFF.

The rearrangement uses TRBV2 and TRBJ2-5, with a possible D match to TRBD2 (5 bases). This CDR3 is built from 14 residues. V was trimmed by 7 bases and J by 1 base, leaving 13 bases between them. Germline CDR1 and CDR2: SNHLY and FYNNEI. CDR3 nucleotide sequence: TGTGCCAGCAAAGATAGGGAGACCCAAGAGACCCAGTACTTC. This sequence encodes CASKDRETQETQYF.

V and J are TRBV5-8 and TRBJ1-2; 8 nucleotides agree with TRBD1. The CDR3 contains 17 residues. Germline V gene sequence: CDR1 SGHTS, CDR2 YDEGEE. The V and J ends lost 4 bases and 4 bases, in that order; junction bases with no gene match: 15. CDR3 sequence (DNA): TGTGCCAGCAGCCACGTAGGGACAGGATCTTTCAGCTATGGCTACACCTTC. Translation: CASSHVGTGSFSYGYTF.

This chain uses TRBV29-1 with TRBJ1-2; D remains ambiguous. Germline CDR1 is SQVTM and CDR2 is ANQGSEA. The V gene lost 4 bases and the J gene lost 4 bases, with 10 bases spanning the gap. CDR3 length equals 12 residues. CDR3 bases: TGCAGCGTTGTCAAGGAGACCTATGGCTACACCTTC. Translating it yields CSVVKETYGYTF.

The chain uses TRBV7-9 and TRBJ2-4; TRBD1 aligns across 7 bases. Per germline, CDR1 SEHNR and CDR2 FQNEAQ (reference sequence). Trimming cost V 5 bases and J 0 bases; bases outside gene matches: 16. The CDR3 is made up of 19 amino acids. In nucleotides, the CDR3 is TGTGCCAGCAGCGATCTCAAAACAGGGGCCCTTATAGCCAAAAACATTCAGTACTTC. It codes for CASSDLKTGALIAKNIQYF.

The V call is TRBV6-5, the J call TRBJ1-2; 9 nucleotides agree with TRBD1. CDR3 length: 12 residues. V was pared by 6 bases and J by 7 bases, with 3 bases of the junction left unmatched. Germline V gene sequence: CDR1 MNHEY, CDR2 SVGAGI. CDR3 in DNA: TGTGCCAGCAGCCGGGACAGGGTTGGCTACACCTTC. Its translation: CASSRDRVGYTF.

The CDR3 reads CSVVFSGSQETQYF. The CDR3 nucleotides read TGCAGCGTTGTATTTAGCGGGAGCCAAGAGACCCAGTACTTC. This chain joins TRBV29-1 and TRBJ2-5, with TRBD2 matching over 9 bases. The V segment lost 4 bases and the J segment 1 base; nucleotides outside the gene matches: 4. Germline V gene lookup returns CDR1 SQVTM and CDR2 ANQGSEA. There are 14 residues in the CDR3. The variable domain in full, completed from reference TRBV29-1 and TRBJ2-5, reads SAVISQKPSRDICQRGTSLTIQCQVDSQVTMMFWYRQQPGQSLTLIATANQGSEATYESGFVIDKFPISRPNLTFSTLTVSNMSPEDSSIYLCSVVFSGSQETQYFGPGTRLLVL.

This rearrangement joins TRBV29-1 to TRBJ2-1, with 11 bases identical to TRBD2. J lost 12 bases, V lost 7 bases, and 14 bases had no gene match. CDR1 and CDR2 from the germline V gene are SQVTM and ANQGSEA. CDR3 size: 14 residues. In nucleotides, the CDR3 is TGCAGCGCCGGGGGGGCTAGCGGGAGGTTGGGGCAGTTCTTC. Protein sequence: CSAGGASGRLGQFF.

The rearrangement links TRBV30 to TRBJ1-6; weak D call: TRBD1 (6 bases). Germline V lookup: CDR1 GTSNPN, CDR2 SVGIG (reference sequence). CDR3 length: 15 residues. Trimming pared 2 bases from V and 8 bases from J, leaving 16 bases between. As DNA, the CDR3 is TGTGCCTGGAGTAGGAGGACAGAAGTCGATTCACCCCTCCACTTT. Translation: CAWSRRTEVDSPLHF.

This chain joins TRBV5-1 and TRBJ1-2; perhaps TRBD1 as D (5 bases). The CDR3 is made up of 13 amino acids. Germline CDR1 is SGHRS and CDR2 is YFSETQ. The V and J ends lost 2 bases and 8 bases respectively, with 13 bases between them. The CDR3 DNA reads TGCGCCAGCAGCTTTGGGCAGGGTGGCGGCTACACCTTC. Protein: CASSFGQGGGYTF.

This rearrangement joins TRBV21-1 to TRBJ1-1; the listed D gene, TRBD1, was not tested against the DNA. TRBV21-1 is listed as a pseudogene. The CDR3 spans 22 residues. The CDR3 here is CASSTKSRRTGEIPLEHAEAFF. CDR3 in DNA: TGTGCCAGCAGCACTAAAAGCCGGAGGACAGGGGAGATTCCCCTTGAACACGCTGAAGCTTTCTTT.

This clone was seen just once. This chain uses TRBV6-5 with TRBJ1-2; D not resolved. Germline V gives CDR1 MNHEY, CDR2 SVGAGI. V was clipped by 8 bases and J by 2 bases, with 18 bases between them. This CDR3 is 15 amino acids long. For the CDR3, the DNA is TGTGCCAGCTCGGATGGCCGAGGCTTCAACTATGGCTACACCTTC. It is translated as CASSDGRGFNYGYTF.

The chain links TRBV19 to TRBJ1-1; D gene ambiguous. V was shortened by 6 bases and J by 0 bases, with 14 bases between the two germline ends. This CDR3 contains 15 residues. From germline, CDR1 is LNHDA and CDR2 SQIVND (reference sequence). The chain's CDR3 is CASSLRGLMNTEAFF. The CDR3 DNA is TGTGCCAGTAGCCTCAGAGGCCTCATGAACACTGAAGCTTTCTTT.

The genes are TRBV30 and TRBJ1-3; D possibly corresponds to TRBD1 (5 bases). This CDR3 region has 16 residues. Per the germline V gene, CDR1 is GTSNPN and CDR2 is SVGIG (reference sequence). V was trimmed by 0 bases and J by 0 bases, leaving 12 bases between them. The CDR3 DNA is TGTGCCTGGAGTGTATTGGGGGGGAGCTCTGGAAACACCATATATTTT. Translating it yields CAWSVLGGSSGNTIYF.

The chain links TRBV14 to TRBJ2-3; the match to TRBD2 covers 12 bases. This CDR3 has 15 residues. With V trimmed by 5 bases and J by 5 bases, 5 bases remained unmatched. Germline V CDR1 and CDR2: SGHDN, FVKESK. CDR3 residues: CASSAWTSGKDTQYF. CDR3 nucleotide sequence: TGTGCCAGCAGCGCCTGGACTAGCGGGAAAGATACGCAGTATTTT.

The chain employs TRBV7-2 and TRBJ1-6; the match to TRBD1 covers 8 bases. V gave up 6 bases and J gave up 6 bases; unmatched junction bases: 4. The CDR3 has 14 amino acids. CDR1 is SGHTA, CDR2 FQGNSA, per germline. The CDR3 sequence is CASRRQGTNSPLHF. The CDR3 DNA reads as TGTGCCAGCAGGCGACAGGGGACTAATTCACCCCTCCACTTT. Looking up the rest from reference TRBV7-2 and TRBJ1-6 gives the full variable domain: GAGVSQSPSNKVTEKGKDVELRCDPISGHTALYWYRQSLGQGLEFLIYFQGNSAPDKSGLPSDRFSAERTGGSVSTLTIQRTQQEDSAVYLCASRRQGTNSPLHFGNGTRLTVT.

The chain combines TRBV5-4 with TRBJ2-5; 9 bases are shared with TRBD1. Germline assignment: CDR1 SGHNT and CDR2 YYREEE (reference sequence). The CDR3 is made up of 14 amino acids. V gave up 4 bases and J gave up 5 bases; unmatched junction bases: 6. The CDR3 loop is CASSPDRGRETQYF. The CDR3 region has the DNA TGTGCCAGCAGCCCGGACAGGGGTCGGGAGACCCAGTACTTC.

Only one count was recorded for this clone. This chain joins TRBV12-3 or TRBV12-4 and TRBJ1-1; D is possibly TRBD1 (6 bases). V gave up 6 bases and J gave up 5 bases, with 13 bases separating them. The CDR3 consists of 13 residues. CDR3 nucleotide sequence: TGTGCCAGCAGCCCGGACAGTTTTACTGAAGCTTTCTTT. Translating it yields CASSPDSFTEAFF.

This chain joins TRBV9 and TRBJ1-3; weak D call: TRBD1 (6 bases). Germline V gene sequence: CDR1 SGDLS, CDR2 YYNGEE. Trimming removed 0 bases at V and 0 bases at J, with 7 bases between. CDR3 length: 15 amino acids. Here the CDR3 DNA reads TGTGCCAGCAGCGTAGAGGACAGCTCTGGAAACACCATATATTTT. Translated, it gives CASSVEDSSGNTIYF. The full variable domain, in which reference TRBV9 and TRBJ1-3 provide the parts outside the CDR3, is DSGVTQTPKHLITATGQRVTLRCSPRSGDLSVYWYQQSLDQGLQFLIQYYNGEERAKGNILERFSAQQFPDLHSELNLSSLELGDSALYFCASSVEDSSGNTIYFGEGSWLTVV.

The rearrangement joins TRBV29-1 to TRBJ2-7, with TRBD2 matching 12 bases. Looked up from germline, CDR1 is SQVTM and CDR2 is ANQGSEA. The CDR3 sequence is 15 residues long. V lost 6 bases to trimming and J lost 4 bases; unmatched junction nucleotides: 10. CDR3 in amino acids: CSVGPRLAGEYEQYF. CDR3 sequence (DNA): TGCAGCGTCGGCCCCAGACTAGCGGGAGAGTACGAGCAGTACTTC.

V and J are TRBV7-2 and TRBJ1-5; D is undetermined. CDR3 length: 13 amino acids. Germline V gene lookup returns CDR1 SGHTA and CDR2 FQGNSA. Trimming took off 2 bases at V and 5 bases at J, with 7 bases between the two ends. The CDR3 DNA sequence: TGTGCCAGCAGCTTATTCGAGGATCAGCCCCAGCATTTT. It specifies CASSLFEDQPQHF.

The V gene is TRBV28, the J gene TRBJ2-1; possibly TRBD2 for D (6 bases). Trimming took 8 bases from V and 2 from J, leaving 10 bases between them. The germline V gene has CDR1 MDHEN and CDR2 SYDVKM. The CDR3 runs 13 residues. In nucleotides, the CDR3 is TGTGCCAGCTCGAGCGGGCCCTACAATGAGCAGTTCTTC. Translated: CASSSGPYNEQFF.

DNA for the CDR3: TGTGCCAGCAGTTTAACAGCAGGGTACTCCTACGAGCAGTACTTC. It is translated as CASSLTAGYSYEQYF. The chain employs TRBV28 and TRBJ2-7; a possible D gene is TRBD1 (5 bases). The CDR3 totals 15 residues. In germline, CDR1 is MDHEN, CDR2 SYDVKM. V lost 2 bases and J lost 0, with 11 bases in between. Drawing the rest from reference TRBV28 and TRBJ2-7, the complete variable domain is DVKVTQSSRYLVKRTGEKVFLECVQDMDHENMFWYRQDPGLGLRLIYFSYDVKMKEKGDIPEGYSVSREKKERFSLILESASTNQTSMYLCASSLTAGYSYEQYFGPGTRLTVT.

The chain links TRBV9 to TRBJ2-7; TRBD2 might be the D (6 bases). Trimming stripped 3 bases from V and 0 bases from J, with 22 bases between. The V gene's germline CDR1 is SGDLS and CDR2 YYNGEE. The CDR3 is made up of 18 amino acids. The DNA for the CDR3 is TGTGCCAGCAGCGATAGCACAAACCTAGCGCTTAACTCCTACGAGCAGTACTTC. Residues: CASSDSTNLALNSYEQYF.